This TCR beta chain was retrieved from a study of CD8 T cells in Susac syndrome. Reverse transcription of roughly 0.5 to 1 ug RNA was performed with random hexamers. TCRdb fed the immunoSEQ multiplex PCR reads into MiXCR, producing one record per CDR3 protein. This repertoire shows approximately 140,000 distinct CDR3 sequences, about 95% found once; its top ten account for about 0.11%. In germline, CDR1 is MNHEY, CDR2 SVGAGI. V shed 6 bases, J shed 0 bases, and the junction held 4 bases outside the gene matches. This CDR3 is 15 amino acids long. The J gene is TRBJ2-7, the V gene TRBV6-5, with TRBD1 identical over 11 bases. The source of this sequence is a human donor with multiple sclerosis. Sequencing was performed on CD4+ T cells from PBMCs. In nucleotides, the CDR3 is TGTGCCAGCAGCCCCGGGACAGGGGGCTCCTACGAGCAGTACTTC. Its translation: CASSPGTGGSYEQYF.